This entry describes one T cell receptor (beta chain). The sample comes from a study of PD-L1 blockade in urothelial cancer. For the study at large: Male sex and bladder-origin urothelial cancer were recorded for about nine tenths of the roughly 29 patients. Each patient had 0 to 3 earlier chemotherapy regimens.

Sequencing used immunoSEQ multiplex PCR; TCRdb keeps in-frame clones, though not all of them. Of about 82,000 clones in the sample, roughly 90% were seen once. This CDR3 has 14 amino acids. The ends were cut back, 1 base at V and 9 bases at J, with 10 bases in the middle. The germline CDR1 and CDR2 sequences are SGHTA and FQGNSA. V and J are TRBV7-2 and TRBJ1-6; no firm D call. This clonotype was obtained from a man in his 60s with urothelial cancer. Specimen: PBMCs, collected around atezolizumab (anti-PD-L1) treatment. CDR3 amino acids: CASSLVKGGSPLHF. The DNA for the CDR3 is TGTGCCAGCAGCTTAGTAAAGGGAGGTTCACCCCTCCACTTT.